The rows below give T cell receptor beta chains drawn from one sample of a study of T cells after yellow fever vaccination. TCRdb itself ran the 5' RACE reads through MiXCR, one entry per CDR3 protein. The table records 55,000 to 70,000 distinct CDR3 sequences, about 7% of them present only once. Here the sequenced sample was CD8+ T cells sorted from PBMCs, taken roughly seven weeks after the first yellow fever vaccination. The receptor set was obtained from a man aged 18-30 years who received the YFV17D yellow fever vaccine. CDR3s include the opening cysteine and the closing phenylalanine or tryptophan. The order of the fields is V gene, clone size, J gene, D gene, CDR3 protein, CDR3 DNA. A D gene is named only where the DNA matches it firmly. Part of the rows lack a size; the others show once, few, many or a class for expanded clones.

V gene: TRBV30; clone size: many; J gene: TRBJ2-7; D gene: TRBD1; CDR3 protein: CAWSVRQGGWDEQYF; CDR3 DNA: TGTGCCTGGAGTGTACGACAGGGGGGATGGGACGAGCAGTACTTC
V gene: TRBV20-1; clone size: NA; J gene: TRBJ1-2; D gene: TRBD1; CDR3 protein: CSAGQGANYGYTF; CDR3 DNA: TGCAGTGCGGGACAGGGGGCTAACTATGGCTACACCTTC
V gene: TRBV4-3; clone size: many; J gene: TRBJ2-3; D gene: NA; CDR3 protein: CASSPRTRFSDTQYF; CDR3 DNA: TGCGCCAGCAGCCCCAGAACAAGGTTTTCAGATACGCAGTATTTT
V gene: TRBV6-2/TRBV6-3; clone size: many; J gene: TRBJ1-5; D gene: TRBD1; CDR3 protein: CASSDRGSHQPQHF; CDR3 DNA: TGTGCCAGCAGTGACAGGGGCAGCCATCAGCCCCAGCATTTT
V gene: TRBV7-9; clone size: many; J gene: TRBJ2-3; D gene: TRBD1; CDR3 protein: CASSSGQGTDTQYF; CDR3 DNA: TGTGCCAGCAGCTCGGGACAGGGGACAGATACGCAGTATTTT
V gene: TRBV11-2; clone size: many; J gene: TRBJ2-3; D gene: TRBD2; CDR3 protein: CASTWGRGGGRDTQYF; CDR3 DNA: TGTGCCAGCACTTGGGGAAGGGGCGGGGGTCGAGATACGCAGTATTTT
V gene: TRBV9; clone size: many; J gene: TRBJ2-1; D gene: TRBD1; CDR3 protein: CASSEKGDRGGEQFF; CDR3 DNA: TGTGCCAGCAGCGAGAAGGGGGACAGGGGTGGCGAGCAGTTCTTC
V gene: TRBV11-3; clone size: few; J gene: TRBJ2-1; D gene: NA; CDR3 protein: CASSPGGHYNEQFF; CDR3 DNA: TGTGCCAGCAGCCCTGGGGGTCACTACAATGAGCAGTTCTTC
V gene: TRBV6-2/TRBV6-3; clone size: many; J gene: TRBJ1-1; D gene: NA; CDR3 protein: CASSWRMHTEAFF; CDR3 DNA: TGTGCCAGCAGTTGGAGGATGCACACTGAAGCTTTCTTT
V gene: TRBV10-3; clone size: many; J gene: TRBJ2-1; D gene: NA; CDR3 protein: CAISESAGASYNEQFF; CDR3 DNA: TGTGCCATCAGTGAGTCCGCGGGGGCCTCCTACAATGAGCAGTTCTTC
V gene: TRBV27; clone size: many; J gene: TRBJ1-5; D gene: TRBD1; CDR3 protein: CASSPGQQNQPQHF; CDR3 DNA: TGTGCCAGCAGTCCGGGACAGCAGAATCAGCCCCAGCATTTT
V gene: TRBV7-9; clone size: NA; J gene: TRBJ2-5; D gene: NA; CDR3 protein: CASRYDTARETQYF; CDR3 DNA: TGTGCCAGCAGATATGACACCGCCAGGGAGACCCAGTACTTC
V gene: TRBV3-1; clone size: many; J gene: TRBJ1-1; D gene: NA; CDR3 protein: CASSQAITEAFF; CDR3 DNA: TGTGCCAGCAGCCAAGCGATCACTGAAGCTTTCTTT
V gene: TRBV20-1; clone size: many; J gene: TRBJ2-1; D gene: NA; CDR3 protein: CSARDFERTSYNEQFF; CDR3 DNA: TGCAGTGCTAGAGATTTCGAGCGGACCTCCTACAATGAGCAGTTCTTC
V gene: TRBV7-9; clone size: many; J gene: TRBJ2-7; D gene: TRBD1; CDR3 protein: CASSAGQDEQYF; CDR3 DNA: TGTGCCAGCAGCGCAGGACAGGACGAGCAGTACTTC
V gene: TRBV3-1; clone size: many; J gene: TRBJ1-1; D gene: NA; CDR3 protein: CASSQDVSGGTEAFF; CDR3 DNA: TGTGCCAGCAGCCAAGATGTCTCAGGCGGCACTGAAGCTTTCTTT
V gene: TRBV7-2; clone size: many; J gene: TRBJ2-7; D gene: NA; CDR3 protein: CASSATYEQYF; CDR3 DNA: TGTGCCAGCAGCGCTACCTACGAGCAGTACTTC
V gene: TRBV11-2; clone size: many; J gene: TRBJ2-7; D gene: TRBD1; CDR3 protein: CASSVGTGTYEQYF; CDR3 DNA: TGTGCCAGCTCGGTCGGGACAGGTACCTACGAGCAGTACTTC
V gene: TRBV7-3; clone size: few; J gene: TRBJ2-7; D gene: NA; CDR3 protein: CASSSDGLGAYEQYF; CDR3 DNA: TGTGCCAGCAGCTCCGACGGACTGGGGGCCTACGAGCAGTACTTC
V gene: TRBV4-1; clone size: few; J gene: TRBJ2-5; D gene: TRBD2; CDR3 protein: CASSQSLAAAQETQYF; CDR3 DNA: TGCGCCAGCAGCCAATCACTAGCGGCTGCCCAAGAGACCCAGTACTTC
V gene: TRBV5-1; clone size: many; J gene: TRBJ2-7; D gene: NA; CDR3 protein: CASSLQTGTNSYEQYF; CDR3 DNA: TGCGCCAGCAGCTTGCAAACAGGCACAAACTCCTACGAGCAGTACTTC
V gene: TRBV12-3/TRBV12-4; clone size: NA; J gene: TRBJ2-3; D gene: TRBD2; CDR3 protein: CASRIAGSTDTQYF; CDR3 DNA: TGTGCCAGCAGGATAGCGGGGAGCACAGATACGCAGTATTTT
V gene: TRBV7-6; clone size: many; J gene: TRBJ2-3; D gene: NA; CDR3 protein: CASSLGSGTDTQYF; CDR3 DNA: TGTGCCAGCAGCTTGGGTAGCGGCACAGATACGCAGTATTTT
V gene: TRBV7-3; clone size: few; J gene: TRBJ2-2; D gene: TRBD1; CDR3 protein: CASRSGQGAAGELFF; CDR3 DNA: TGTGCCAGCAGGTCCGGACAGGGGGCGGCCGGGGAGCTGTTTTTT
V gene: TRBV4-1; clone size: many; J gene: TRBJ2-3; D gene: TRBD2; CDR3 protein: CASSHSGGAPTDTQYF; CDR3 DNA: TGCGCCAGCAGCCACAGCGGGGGGGCCCCCACAGATACGCAGTATTTT
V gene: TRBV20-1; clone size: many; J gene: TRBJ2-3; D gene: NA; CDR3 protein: CSARTDTQYF; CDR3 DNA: TGCAGTGCTAGAACAGATACGCAGTATTTT
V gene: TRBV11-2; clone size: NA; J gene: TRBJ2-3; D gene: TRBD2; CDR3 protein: CASSQPGLAGISTDTQYF; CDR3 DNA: TGTGCCAGCAGCCAGCCGGGACTAGCGGGGATCAGCACAGATACGCAGTATTTT
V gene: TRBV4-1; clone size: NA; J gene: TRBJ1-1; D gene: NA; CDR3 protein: CASSHQGDTEAFF; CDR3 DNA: TGCGCCAGCAGTCACCAGGGTGACACTGAAGCTTTCTTT
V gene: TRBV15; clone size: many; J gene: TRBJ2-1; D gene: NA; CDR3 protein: CATSRGLVGSYNEQFF; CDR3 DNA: TGTGCCACCAGCAGAGGACTAGTTGGTTCCTACAATGAGCAGTTCTTC
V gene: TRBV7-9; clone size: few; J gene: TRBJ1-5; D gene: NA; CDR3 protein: CASSLGAGVGQPQHF; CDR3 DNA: TGTGCCAGCAGCTTAGGGGCAGGGGTGGGACAGCCCCAGCATTTT
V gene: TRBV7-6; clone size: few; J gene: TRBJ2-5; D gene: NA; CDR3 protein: CASSHTVPPSATETQYF; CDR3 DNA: TGTGCCAGCAGCCACACGGTCCCCCCTAGCGCGACAGAGACCCAGTACTTC
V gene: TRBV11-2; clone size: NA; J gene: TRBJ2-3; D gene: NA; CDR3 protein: CASSLDSLQLGTDTQYF; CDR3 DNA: TGTGCCAGCAGCTTAGACAGCCTACAATTGGGGACAGATACGCAGTATTTT
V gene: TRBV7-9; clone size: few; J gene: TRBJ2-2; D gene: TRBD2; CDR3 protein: CASIMTSGGTGELFF; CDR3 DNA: TGTGCCAGCATCATGACTAGCGGGGGCACCGGGGAGCTGTTTTTT
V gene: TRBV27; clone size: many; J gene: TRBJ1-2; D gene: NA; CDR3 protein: CASSLSRGANYGYTF; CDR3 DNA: TGTGCCAGCAGTTTATCCAGGGGAGCTAACTATGGCTACACCTTC
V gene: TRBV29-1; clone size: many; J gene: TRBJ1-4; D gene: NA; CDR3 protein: CSVRGRVNEKLFF; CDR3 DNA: TGCAGCGTCCGCGGACGGGTTAATGAAAAACTGTTTTTT
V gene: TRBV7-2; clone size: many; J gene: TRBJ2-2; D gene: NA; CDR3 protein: CASSLDGGLNTGELFF; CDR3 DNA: TGTGCCAGCAGCTTAGACGGGGGGCTGAACACCGGGGAGCTGTTTTTT
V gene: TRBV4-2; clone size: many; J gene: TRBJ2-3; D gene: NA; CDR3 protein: CASSQDGPGRGTDTQYF; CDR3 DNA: TGTGCCAGCAGCCAAGATGGGCCGGGTAGGGGCACAGATACGCAGTATTTT
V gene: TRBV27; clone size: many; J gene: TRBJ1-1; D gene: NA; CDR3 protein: CASSLSASQNTEAFF; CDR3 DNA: TGTGCCAGCAGTTTATCGGCCTCCCAAAACACTGAAGCTTTCTTT
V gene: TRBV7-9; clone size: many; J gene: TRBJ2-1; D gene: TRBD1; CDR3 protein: CASTSTDWTGAAGEQFF; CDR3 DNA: TGTGCCAGCACCTCCACCGATTGGACAGGGGCAGCCGGTGAGCAGTTCTTC
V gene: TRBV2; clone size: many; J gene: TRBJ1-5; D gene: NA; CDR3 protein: CASSVGAGQPQHF; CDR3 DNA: TGTGCCAGCAGTGTCGGGGCCGGTCAGCCCCAGCATTTT
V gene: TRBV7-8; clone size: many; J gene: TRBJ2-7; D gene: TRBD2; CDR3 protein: CASSPLVAGGEQYF; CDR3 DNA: TGTGCCAGCAGCCCTTTGGTAGCGGGGGGCGAGCAGTACTTC
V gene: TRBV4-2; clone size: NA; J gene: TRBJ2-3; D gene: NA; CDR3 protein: CASSQEGGWGATDTQYF; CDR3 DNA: TGTGCCAGCAGCCAAGAGGGGGGGTGGGGGGCGACAGATACGCAGTATTTT
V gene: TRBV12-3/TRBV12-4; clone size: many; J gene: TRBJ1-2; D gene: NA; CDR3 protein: CASSASYGYTF; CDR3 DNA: TGTGCCAGCAGTGCCAGCTATGGCTACACCTTC
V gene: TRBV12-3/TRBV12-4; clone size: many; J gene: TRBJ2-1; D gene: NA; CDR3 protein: CASSQNYNEQFF; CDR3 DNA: TGTGCCAGCAGTCAGAACTACAATGAGCAGTTCTTC
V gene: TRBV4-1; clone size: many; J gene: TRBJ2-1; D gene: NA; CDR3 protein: CASSQGDEQFF; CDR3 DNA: TGCGCCAGCAGCCAAGGGGATGAGCAGTTCTTC
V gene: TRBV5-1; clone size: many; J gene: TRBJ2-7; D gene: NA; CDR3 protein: CASSLEGGSYEQYF; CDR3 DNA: TGCGCCAGCAGCTTGGAGGGGGGCTCCTACGAGCAGTACTTC
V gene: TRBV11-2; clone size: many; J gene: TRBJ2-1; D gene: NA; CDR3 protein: CASTQSHEQFF; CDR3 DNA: TGTGCCAGCACCCAATCCCATGAGCAGTTCTTC
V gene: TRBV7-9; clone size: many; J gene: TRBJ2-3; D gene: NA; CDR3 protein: CASSLVGDTQYF; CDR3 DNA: TGTGCCAGCAGCTTGGTGGGAGATACGCAGTATTTT
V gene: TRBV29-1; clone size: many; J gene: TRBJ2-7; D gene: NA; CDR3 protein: CSVFGGTSSYEQYF; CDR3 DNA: TGCAGCGTTTTCGGAGGCACCAGCTCCTACGAGCAGTACTTC
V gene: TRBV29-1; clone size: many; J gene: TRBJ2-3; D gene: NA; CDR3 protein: CSVEARDRSTDTQYF; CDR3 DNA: TGCAGCGTTGAAGCTAGGGACCGCAGCACAGATACGCAGTATTTT
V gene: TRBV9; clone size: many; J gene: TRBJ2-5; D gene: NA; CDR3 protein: CASSDSGVQETQYF; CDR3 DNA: TGTGCCAGCAGCGATTCGGGGGTCCAAGAGACCCAGTACTTC